This T cell receptor beta chain was found in a study of T cells in Graves' hyperthyroidism and ophthalmopathy. Study-level information: Initial diagnosis, before any treatment, was when peripheral blood was collected. Whole-study results and caveats: Most thyroid clonotypes with frequency above 0.001 were detected in blood. Prediction of ophthalmopathy progression came a median approximately 6 months pre-onset.

Template material for amplifying TCR beta CDR3 regions consisted of RNA transcripts. First-round RT-PCR of the TCR CDR3 relied on the HTBI primer set. From the multiplex PCR reads, TCRdb called clonotypes with MiXCR, one entry per CDR3 protein. Of 600,000 to 850,000 distinct CDR3 sequences listed, around 20% are singletons. Per the germline V gene, CDR1 is SGHAT and CDR2 is FQNNGV. CDR3 length equals 13 residues. V gave up 4 bases and J gave up 4 bases, with 10 bases separating them. This clonotype was detected a few times. Its antigen is still unknown. Sequenced: blood. The chain employs TRBV11-2 and TRBJ1-2; the D is unclear. The TCR sequence derives from a woman aged 45-59 years with Graves' hyperthyroidism that later progressed to Graves' ophthalmopathy. Written as DNA, the CDR3 is TGTGCCAGCAGCTCGCAAAGATCCTATGGCTACACCTTC. Encoded protein: CASSSQRSYGYTF.